This T cell receptor (beta chain) was sequenced in a study of blood T cell repertoires in COVID-19. As handled by the study authors: Nucleated cell number was recorded as an estimate derived from reference gene primer amplification. TCRdb's copy holds only in-frame clones and misses some; the assay was immunoSEQ multiplex PCR. V and J calls and clone size follow that table, whereas D and trimming were derived from the DNA. The sample comprises around 86,000 clones, nearly 85% of which are singletons, and about 31% rests with the top ten. The clonotype originates from a woman of 80 years or more with acute or convalescent COVID-19. Sequencing was done on a sample of peripheral blood.

The CDR3 region is CASSGWGLGTDTQYF. As DNA, the CDR3 is TGCGCCAGCAGCGGGTGGGGGCTGGGCACAGATACGCAGTATTTT. The chain employs TRBV5-1 and TRBJ2-3; possible D gene TRBD1, 6 bases. The CDR3 loop spans 15 amino acids. Looked up from germline, CDR1 is SGHRS and CDR2 is YFSETQ. With 4 bases removed from V and 1 base from J, the gap between germline ends came to 13 bases.